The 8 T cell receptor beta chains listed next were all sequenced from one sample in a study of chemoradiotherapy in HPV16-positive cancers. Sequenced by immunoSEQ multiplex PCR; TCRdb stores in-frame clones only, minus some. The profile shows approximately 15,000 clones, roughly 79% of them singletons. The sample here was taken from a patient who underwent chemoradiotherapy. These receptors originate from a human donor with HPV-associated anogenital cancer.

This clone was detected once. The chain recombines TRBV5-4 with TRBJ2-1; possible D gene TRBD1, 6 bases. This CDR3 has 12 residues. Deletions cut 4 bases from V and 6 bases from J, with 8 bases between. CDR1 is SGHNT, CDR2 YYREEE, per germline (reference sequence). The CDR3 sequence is CASSQGRNEQFF. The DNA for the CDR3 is TGTGCCAGCAGCCAGGGGCGCAATGAGCAGTTCTTC.

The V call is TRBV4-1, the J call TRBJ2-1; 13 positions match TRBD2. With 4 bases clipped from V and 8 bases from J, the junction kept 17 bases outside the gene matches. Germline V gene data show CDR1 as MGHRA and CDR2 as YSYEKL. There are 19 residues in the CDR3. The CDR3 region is CASSPSGGTSGAYGDEQFF. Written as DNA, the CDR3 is TGCGCCAGCAGCCCCTCAGGAGGGACTAGCGGGGCGTACGGCGATGAGCAGTTCTTC.

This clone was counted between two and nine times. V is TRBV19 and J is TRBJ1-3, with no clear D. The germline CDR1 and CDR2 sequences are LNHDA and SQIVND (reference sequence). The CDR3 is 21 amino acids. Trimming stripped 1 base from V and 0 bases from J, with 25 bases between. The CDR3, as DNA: TGTGCCAGTAGTATAGCCCTACGGGAGGCACGAAAGATGCGCTCTGGAAACACCATATATTTT. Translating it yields CASSIALREARKMRSGNTIYF.

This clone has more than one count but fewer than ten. In DNA form, the CDR3 reads TGCAGCGTTGTAGCAGGGGGCTACGAGCAGTACTTC. It codes for CSVVAGGYEQYF. This chain connects TRBV29-1 to TRBJ2-7; 7 nucleotides agree with TRBD1. Germline V lookup: CDR1 SQVTM, CDR2 ANQGSEA. The CDR3 runs to 12 residues. Trimming removed 4 bases from V and 3 bases from J; junction bases left unmatched: 3.

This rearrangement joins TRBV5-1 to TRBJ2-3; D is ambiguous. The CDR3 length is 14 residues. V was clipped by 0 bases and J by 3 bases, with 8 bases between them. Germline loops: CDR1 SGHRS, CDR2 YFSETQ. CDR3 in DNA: TGCGCCAGCAGCTTGGGTAGAAAGACAGATACGCAGTATTTT. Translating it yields CASSLGRKTDTQYF.

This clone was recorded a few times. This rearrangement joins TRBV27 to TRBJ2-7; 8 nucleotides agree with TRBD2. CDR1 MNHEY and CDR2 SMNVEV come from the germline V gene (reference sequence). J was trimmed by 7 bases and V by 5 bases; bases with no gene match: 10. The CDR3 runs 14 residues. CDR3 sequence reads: CASSTRDGGGEQYF. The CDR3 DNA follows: TGTGCCAGCAGTACCCGGGACGGCGGGGGGGAGCAGTACTTC.

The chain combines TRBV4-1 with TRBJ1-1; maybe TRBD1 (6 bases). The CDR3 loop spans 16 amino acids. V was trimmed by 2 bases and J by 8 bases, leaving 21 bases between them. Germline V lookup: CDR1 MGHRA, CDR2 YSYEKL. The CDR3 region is CASSQSRIDRRSEAFF. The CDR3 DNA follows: TGCGCCAGCAGCCAAAGTAGGATCGACAGGCGATCGGAAGCTTTCTTT.

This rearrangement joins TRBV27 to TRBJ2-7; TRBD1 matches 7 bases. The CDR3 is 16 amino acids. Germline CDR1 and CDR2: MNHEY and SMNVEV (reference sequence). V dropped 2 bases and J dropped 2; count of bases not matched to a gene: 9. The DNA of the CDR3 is TGTGCCAGCAGTTTAGCGTCTGCAGGGGGTCCCTACGAGCAGTACTTC. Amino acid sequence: CASSLASAGGPYEQYF.